Sequencing of this TCR beta chain was carried out in a study of shared clonotypes between healthy human individuals (TCRdb year 2020). With respect to the entire study: The cohort included a few men and a couple of women between 18 and 49 years of age. For each donor, CD4 naive and CD4 memory were each given three plates, CD8 naive was given two plates, and CD8 memory was given one plate. The study deeply sequenced blood TCR repertoires of about 5 healthy adults to estimate repertoire size and the extent of clonotype sharing between individuals. To increase sequencing depth and limit assay-specific biases, TCR repertoire library preparation and sequencing were carried out by different laboratories using diverse techniques. Leukapheresis yielded between about 0.8 and 8.9 billion PBMCs per donor. Paper-wide results and their limitations: Even with the large sequencing depth, rarefaction of the sorted-subset datasets indicated that sequencing was incomplete. Sharing across four donors was observed for around 5% of naive CD4, 3.5% of naive CD8, about 2.3% of memory CD4, and roughly 0.43% of memory CD8 clonotypes. Pairwise subsampling led to the expectation that sequencing depth would affect the degree of clonotype sharing among donors. Estimated clonotype richness was generally larger for naive than for memory subsets. Sampling was restricted to blood, and TCR repertoires in tissues likely differ from the TCR repertoires found in blood. Higher generation probabilities were observed for clonotypes shared by all four sorted-subset donors than for non-shared clonotypes. The small number of donors limited the genetic and exposure-history diversity represented.

Donors were healthy HIV-negative adults with no recently reported acute infections or vaccinations. Only Caucasian adults living in Nashville, Tennessee, USA were represented among the donors. CD4+ T cells were enriched by magnetic negative selection; naive cells were then positively selected on CD45RA, and the negative fraction formed the memory subset. Blood was collected by leukapheresis, and PBMCs were isolated by Ficoll-Histopaque density gradient centrifugation and then cryopreserved in liquid nitrogen vapor phase. Purity and quantity of every magnetically sorted T cell population were checked by analytical flow cytometry. Each sorted fraction had its genomic DNA isolated and then quantified by UV absorbance on a Nanodrop 2000c. A note on this clone: Its recognized antigen is unknown. No quality values exist for individual bases; no much larger clone is one base distant.

Using the deep immunoSEQ assay, TCR CDR3 regions were amplified from genomic DNA by multiplex PCR. Extracted genomic DNA from each cell subset was spread evenly across all wells of several immunoSEQ 96-well plates, with each plate serving as a replicate. For sorted subsets, around 200 ng genomic DNA, equal to tens of thousands of T cell genomes, was loaded into each replicate PCR. Purified libraries were quantified with a Qubit 3.0 fluorometer, sized on a Bioanalyzer 2100, and re-quantified with the KAPA Library Quantification kit. Every immunoSEQ 96-well plate was sequenced on a separate single-read 150-cycle Illumina NextSeq 550 flow cell. Per the source publication's procedure: Because the immunoSEQ output included only junctional sequences and no quality scores, the filtering could not be the same as the filtering used for full-length reads. Sequences were annotated with PyIR, a Python wrapper for IgBLAST v1.9, and V/J genes and CDR3 were assigned using IMGT germline references. Reads were removed for weak V/J assignments (E-value above 1e-6), missing CDR3, stop codons, out-of-frame junctions, or ambiguous translated residues. V3J clonotypes were defined as sequences sharing the same inferred V gene, J gene, and CDR3 amino acid sequence. Percentage overlap between repertoires was computed as shared unique clonotypes divided by the size of the smaller repertoire. Richness of each repertoire was evaluated using RTK rarefaction, the Chao1 estimator, and Recon v2.1 estimates of unobserved clonotypes. OLGA was used to compute generation probabilities for all TCRbeta clonotypes that the gDNA method yielded from four donors. The immuneACCESS repertoire file appears here via TCRdb, limited to in-frame rearrangements. These files lack a portion of the clones; in checked studies, under half of the deficit traces to unresolved V genes, and the cause of the others is not known. V, J and clone size were drawn from that table, and D and trimming were deduced from the DNA. This sample comprises 2.3 million or so clones, over 85% of them detected only once. Of the sample, about 0.37% is held by the ten largest clones.

The sequenced sample was naive CD4+ T cells from PBMCs. The cell subset or site label of this sample denotes: CD45RA+ positively selected. This TCR was recovered from a man aged 18 to 35 in good health. Some clones in this sample may be carry-over from other donors' samples.

The CDR3 reads as follows: CASSNPGARRGGAFF. At the DNA level, the sequence is TGCGCCAGCAGTAACCCCGGGGCCCGAAGAGGGGGAGCTTTCTTT. This chain is built from TRBV10-2 and TRBJ1-1; a tentative D call is TRBD1 (6 bases match). The CDR3 sequence holds 15 residues, the cysteine and phenylalanine included. Solely the CDR3 DNA is kept, with 45 bases framed from the first base. V was cut back by 5 bases and J by 10 bases, leaving a gap of 23 bases between them. As encoded in the germline V gene, CDR1 is WSHSY while CDR2 is SAAADI.